These T cell receptor beta chains were read from a single sample in a study of blood T cell repertoires in COVID-19. The assay was immunoSEQ multiplex PCR, and TCRdb's table has in-frame clones only and misses some. In the table there are tens of thousands of clones, 77% of which are singletons. The sample was peripheral blood. These receptors came from a man aged 65-85 years with COVID-19, enrolled during active disease. The CDR3 runs from the conserved cysteine through the conserved F or W. Each record gives: D gene, clone size, V gene, J gene, CDR3 DNA, CDR3 protein. A D gene is named only where the DNA matches it firmly. Not all rows give a size; the values are once, few, many and, for expanded clones, a class.

.	.	TRBV5-1	TRBJ1-2	TGCGCCAGCAGCTTGGGGGAGACAGGTGGCTACACCTTC	CASSLGETGGYTF
TRBD2	.	TRBV4-3	TRBJ2-2	TGCGCCAGCAGCCAAGGTATCGATAGCGGGAGTCAAACCGGGGAGCTGTTTTTT	CASSQGIDSGSQTGELFF
.	.	TRBV4-3	TRBJ2-7	TGCGCCAGCAGCCTGTCTCGGGCGATGGGGAGCGGGACAGGAGCTTACGAGCAGTACTTC	CASSLSRAMGSGTGAYEQYF
TRBD1	.	TRBV5-1	TRBJ1-1	TGCGCCAGCAGCTTGGGACAGGGAGTTGAAGCTTTCTTT	CASSLGQGVEAFF
TRBD2	.	TRBV20-1	TRBJ2-1	TGCAGTGCTAGTGACTCTAGCGGAACCTACAATGAGCAGTTCTTC	CSASDSSGTYNEQFF
.	.	TRBV29-1	TRBJ2-7	TGCAGCGTTGGGAGCTACGAGCAGTACTTC	CSVGSYEQYF
.	.	TRBV4-3	TRBJ1-2	TGCGCCAGCAGCCAAGATCCAGGGGAGCACTATGGCTACACCTTC	CASSQDPGEHYGYTF
TRBD1	.	TRBV28	TRBJ2-7	TGTGCCAGCAGTTTGAAAACGGACAGGGTCTACGAGCAGTACTTC	CASSLKTDRVYEQYF
.	.	TRBV5-1	TRBJ1-3	TGCGCCAGCAGCTCAGTCGATGGAAACACCATATATTTT	CASSSVDGNTIYF
.	once	TRBV4-2	TRBJ1-5	TGTGCCAGCAGTCTTACAGGTGGAAATCAGCCCCAGCATTTT	CASSLTGGNQPQHF
.	.	TRBV3-1/TRBV3-2	TRBJ2-5	TGTGCCAGCAGCCAGTACCAGGAAGAGACCCAGTACTTC	CASSQYQEETQYF